This T cell receptor beta chain was found in a study of CD8 T cells in ankylosing spondylitis. Regarding the study as a whole: A TCR beta motif made of several highly homologous variants seemed typical of ankylosing spondylitis blood. Significant enrichment of disease-linked clones was reported in matched ankylosing spondylitis synovial fluid.

This clonotype was counted a few times. The antigen remains undetermined. 5'-RACE, quantitative and with molecular barcodes, yielded the TCR beta libraries. TCRdb processed the 5' RACE reads anew with MiXCR; each CDR3 protein has one entry. The top ten hold approximately 1% of the sample, which has over 400,000 distinct CDR3 sequences, about 24% seen once. V lost 4 bases and J lost 10, with 17 bases in between. This CDR3 region has 14 residues. CDR1 is KGHSH, CDR2 LQKENI, per germline. V is TRBV18 and J is TRBJ2-1; the D is unclear. The TCR comes from a male donor with ankylosing spondylitis. What was sequenced was blood, either unsorted or a sorted T cell fraction (not recorded which). CDR3 sequence reads: CASSLGIDPFEQFF. The CDR3 region has the DNA TGTGCCAGCTCACTGGGCATCGACCCGTTCGAGCAGTTCTTC. Full variable domain (outside the CDR3, taken from reference TRBV18 and TRBJ2-1): NAGVMQNPRHLVRRRGQEARLRCSPMKGHSHVYWYRQLPEEGLKFMVYLQKENIIDESGMPKERFSAEFPKEGPSILRIQQVVRGDSAAYFCASSLGIDPFEQFFGPGTRLTVL.